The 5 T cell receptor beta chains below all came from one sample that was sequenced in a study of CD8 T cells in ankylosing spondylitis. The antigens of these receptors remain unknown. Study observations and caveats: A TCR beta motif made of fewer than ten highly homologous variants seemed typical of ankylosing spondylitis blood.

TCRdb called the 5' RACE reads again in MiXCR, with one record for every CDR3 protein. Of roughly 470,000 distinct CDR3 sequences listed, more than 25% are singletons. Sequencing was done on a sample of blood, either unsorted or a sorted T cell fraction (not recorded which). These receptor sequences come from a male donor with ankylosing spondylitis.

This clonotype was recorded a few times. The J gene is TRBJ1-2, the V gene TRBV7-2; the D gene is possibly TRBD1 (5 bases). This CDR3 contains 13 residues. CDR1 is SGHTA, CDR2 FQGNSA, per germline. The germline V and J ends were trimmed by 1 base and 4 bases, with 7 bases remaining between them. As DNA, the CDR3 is TGTGCCAGCAGCTTAGGGACAAGCTATGGCTACACCTTC. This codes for CASSLGTSYGYTF.

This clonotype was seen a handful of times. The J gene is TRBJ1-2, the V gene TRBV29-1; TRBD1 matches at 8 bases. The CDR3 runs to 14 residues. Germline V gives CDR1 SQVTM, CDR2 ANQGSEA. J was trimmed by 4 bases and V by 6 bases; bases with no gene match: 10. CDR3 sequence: CSVGLTGGTYGYTF. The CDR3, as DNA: TGCAGCGTGGGCCTTACAGGGGGTACCTATGGCTACACCTTC.

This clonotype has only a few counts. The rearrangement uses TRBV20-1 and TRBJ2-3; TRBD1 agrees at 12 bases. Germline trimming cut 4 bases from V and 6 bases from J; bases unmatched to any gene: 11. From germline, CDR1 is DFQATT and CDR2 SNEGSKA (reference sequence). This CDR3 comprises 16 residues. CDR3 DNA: TGCAGTGCTACAAGTCCCGGGACAGGGGGCTTGGATACGCAGTATTTT. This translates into CSATSPGTGGLDTQYF.

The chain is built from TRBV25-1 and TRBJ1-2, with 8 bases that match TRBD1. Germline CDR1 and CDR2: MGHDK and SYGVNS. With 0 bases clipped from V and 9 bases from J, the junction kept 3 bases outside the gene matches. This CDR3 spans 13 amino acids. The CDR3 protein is CASSEYGQGSYTF. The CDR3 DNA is TGTGCCAGCAGTGAATATGGACAGGGTAGCTACACCTTC.

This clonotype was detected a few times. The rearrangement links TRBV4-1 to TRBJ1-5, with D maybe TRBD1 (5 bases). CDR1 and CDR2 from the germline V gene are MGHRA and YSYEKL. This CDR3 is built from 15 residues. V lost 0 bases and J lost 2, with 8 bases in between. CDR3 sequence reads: CASSQESGGNQPQHF. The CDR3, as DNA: TGCGCCAGCAGCCAAGAGTCGGGGGGCAATCAGCCCCAGCATTTT.